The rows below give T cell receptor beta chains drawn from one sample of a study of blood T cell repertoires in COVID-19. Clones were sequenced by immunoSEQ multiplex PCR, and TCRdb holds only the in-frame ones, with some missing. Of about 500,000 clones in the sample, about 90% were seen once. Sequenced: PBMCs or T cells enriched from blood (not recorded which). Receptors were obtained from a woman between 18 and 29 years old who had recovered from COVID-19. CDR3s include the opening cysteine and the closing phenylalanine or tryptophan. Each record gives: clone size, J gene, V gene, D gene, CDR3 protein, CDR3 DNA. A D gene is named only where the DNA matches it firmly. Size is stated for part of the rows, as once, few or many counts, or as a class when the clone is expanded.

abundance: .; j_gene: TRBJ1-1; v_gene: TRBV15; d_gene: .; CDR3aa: CATSRVPGQMNTEAFF; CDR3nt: TGTGCCACCAGCAGAGTTCCGGGACAAATGAACACTGAAGCTTTCTTT
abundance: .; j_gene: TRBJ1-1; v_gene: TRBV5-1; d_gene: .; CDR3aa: CASSLEPVGTGPNTEAFF; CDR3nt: TGCGCCAGCAGCTTGGAACCCGTCGGAACAGGGCCGAACACTGAAGCTTTCTTT
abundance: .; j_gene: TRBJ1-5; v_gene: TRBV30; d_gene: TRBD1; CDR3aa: CAGGGDREQPQHF; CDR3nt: TGTGCCGGGGGTGGGGACAGGGAACAGCCCCAGCATTTT
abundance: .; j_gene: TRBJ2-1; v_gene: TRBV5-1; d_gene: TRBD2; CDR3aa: CASSLRLAGGNEQFF; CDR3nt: TGCGCCAGCAGCCTCCGACTAGCGGGGGGGAATGAGCAGTTCTTC
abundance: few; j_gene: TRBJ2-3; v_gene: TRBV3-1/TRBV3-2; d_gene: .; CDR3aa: CASSQAMGGGPDTQYF; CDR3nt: TGTGCCAGCAGCCAAGCTATGGGGGGGGGCCCAGATACGCAGTATTTT
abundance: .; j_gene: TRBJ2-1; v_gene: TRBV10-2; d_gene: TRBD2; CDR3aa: CATSYSGDAYNEQFF; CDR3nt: TGCGCCACCTCCTATAGCGGGGATGCTTACAATGAGCAGTTCTTC
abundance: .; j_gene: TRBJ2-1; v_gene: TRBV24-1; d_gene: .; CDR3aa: CATSDRGQNEQFF; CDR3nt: TGTGCCACCAGTGACCGAGGACAGAATGAGCAGTTCTTC
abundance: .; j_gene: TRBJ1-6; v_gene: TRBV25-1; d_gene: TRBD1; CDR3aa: CASSEYPGQGVHF; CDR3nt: TGTGCCAGCAGTGAATATCCCGGACAGGGGGTCCACTTT
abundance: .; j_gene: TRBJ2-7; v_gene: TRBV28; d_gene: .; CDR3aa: CASSLDSKDTSYEQYF; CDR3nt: TGTGCCAGCAGTTTAGATTCGAAGGACACCTCCTACGAGCAGTACTTC
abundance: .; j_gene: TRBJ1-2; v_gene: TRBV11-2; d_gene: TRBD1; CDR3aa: CASSLVGTGGAGYTF; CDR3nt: TGTGCCAGCAGCTTAGTTGGGACAGGGGGCGCGGGCTACACCTTC
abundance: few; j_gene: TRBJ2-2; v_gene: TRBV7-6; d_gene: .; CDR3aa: CASSLPPDSGTGELFF; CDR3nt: TGTGCCAGCAGCTTACCACCGGACAGTGGAACCGGGGAGCTGTTTTTT
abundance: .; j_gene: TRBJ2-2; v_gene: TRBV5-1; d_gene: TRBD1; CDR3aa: CASSPLGDRGRTGELFF; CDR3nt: TGCGCCAGCAGCCCCCTCGGGGACAGGGGAAGGACCGGGGAGCTGTTTTTT
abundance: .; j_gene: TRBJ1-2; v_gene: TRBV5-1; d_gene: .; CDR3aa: CASSFNLDIGAYGYTF; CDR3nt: TGCGCCAGCAGCTTTAATTTGGACATAGGGGCCTATGGCTACACCTTC
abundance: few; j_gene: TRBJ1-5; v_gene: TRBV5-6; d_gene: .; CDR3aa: CASSSTLSNQPQHF; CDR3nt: TGTGCCAGCAGCTCAACACTAAGCAATCAGCCCCAGCATTTT
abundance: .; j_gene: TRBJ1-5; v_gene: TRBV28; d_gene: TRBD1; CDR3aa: CASSRHRDRDQPQHF; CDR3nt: TGTGCCAGCAGCCGCCACCGGGACAGGGATCAGCCCCAGCATTTT
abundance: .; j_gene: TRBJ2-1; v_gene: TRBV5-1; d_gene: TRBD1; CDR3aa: CASSSQGDAYNEQFF; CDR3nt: TGCGCCAGCAGCTCCCAGGGGGATGCCTACAATGAGCAGTTCTTC
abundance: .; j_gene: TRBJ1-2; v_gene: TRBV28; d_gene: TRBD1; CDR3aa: CASLQGANYGYTF; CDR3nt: TGTGCCAGCCTACAGGGGGCTAACTATGGCTACACCTTC
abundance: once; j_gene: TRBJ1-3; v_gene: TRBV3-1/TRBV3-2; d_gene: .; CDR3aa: CASSRGSTGNTIYF; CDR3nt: TGTGCCAGCAGCCGCGGGTCGACTGGAAACACCATATATTTT
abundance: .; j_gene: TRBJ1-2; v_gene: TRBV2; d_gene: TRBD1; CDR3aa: CASRAGTANANYGYTF; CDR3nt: TGTGCCAGCAGGGCCGGGACAGCGAATGCTAACTATGGCTACACCTTC
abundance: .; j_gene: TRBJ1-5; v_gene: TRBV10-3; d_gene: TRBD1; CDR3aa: CAIGTGSNQPQHF; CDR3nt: TGTGCCATAGGGACAGGGAGCAATCAGCCCCAGCATTTT
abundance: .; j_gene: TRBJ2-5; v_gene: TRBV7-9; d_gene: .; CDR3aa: CASSPLSGLTQETQYF; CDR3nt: TGTGCCAGCAGCCCTCTCAGCGGACTGACGCAAGAGACCCAGTACTTC
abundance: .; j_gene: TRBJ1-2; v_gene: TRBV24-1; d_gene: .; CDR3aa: CATSDLDRPTQTF; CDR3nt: TGTGCCACCAGTGATCTCGACAGACCCACCCAAACCTTC
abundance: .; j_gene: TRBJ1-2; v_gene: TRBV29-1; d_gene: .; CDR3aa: CSVAVGTGANTF; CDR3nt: .
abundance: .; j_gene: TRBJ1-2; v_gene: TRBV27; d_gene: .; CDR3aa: CASSPTSQGSYGYTF; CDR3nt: TGTGCCAGCAGCCCGACCTCACAGGGTAGTTACGGCTACACCTTC
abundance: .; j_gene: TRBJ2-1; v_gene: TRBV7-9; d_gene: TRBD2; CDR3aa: CASSALAGAYNEQFF; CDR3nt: TGTGCCAGCAGCGCTCTAGCGGGGGCATACAATGAGCAGTTCTTC
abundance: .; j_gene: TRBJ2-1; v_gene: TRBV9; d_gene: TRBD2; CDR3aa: CASRGGLGGNEQFF; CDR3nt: TGTGCCAGCAGGGGGGGACTAGGAGGCAATGAGCAGTTCTTC
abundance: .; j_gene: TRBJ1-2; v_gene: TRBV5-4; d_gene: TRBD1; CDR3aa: CASSWNRGDYGYTF; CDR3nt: TGTGCCAGCAGCTGGAACAGGGGGGACTATGGCTACACCTTC
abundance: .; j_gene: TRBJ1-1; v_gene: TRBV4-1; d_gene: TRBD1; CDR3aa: CASSQDRRGLITEAFF; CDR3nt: TGCGCCAGCAGCCAAGATAGAAGGGGGCTCATCACTGAAGCTTTCTTT
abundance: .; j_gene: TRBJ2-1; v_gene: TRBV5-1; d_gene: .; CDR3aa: CASGEKQNNEQFF; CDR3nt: TGCGCCAGCGGTGAAAAACAAAACAATGAGCAGTTCTTC
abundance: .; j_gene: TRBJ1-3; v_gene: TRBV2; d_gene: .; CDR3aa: CASKNALSGNTIYF; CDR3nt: TGTGCCAGCAAAAATGCACTCTCTGGAAACACCATATATTTT
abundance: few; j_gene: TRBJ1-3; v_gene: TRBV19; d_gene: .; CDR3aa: CASSISSNSAAGNTIYF; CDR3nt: TGTGCCAGTAGTATAAGTAGCAATTCTGCGGCTGGAAACACCATATATTTT
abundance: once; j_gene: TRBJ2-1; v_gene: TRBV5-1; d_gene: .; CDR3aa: CASSFALASGGAPRNEQFF; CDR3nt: TGCGCCAGCAGCTTCGCCCTGGCTTCGGGGGGCGCCCCACGAAATGAGCAGTTCTTC
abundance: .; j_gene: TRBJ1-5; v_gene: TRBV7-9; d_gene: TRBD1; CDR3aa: CASSLVDYRGRDNQPQHF; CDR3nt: TGTGCCAGCAGCTTAGTTGACTACAGGGGACGGGACAATCAGCCCCAGCATTTT
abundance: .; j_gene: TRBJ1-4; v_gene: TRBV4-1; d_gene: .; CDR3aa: CASQEPAPNEKLFF; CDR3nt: TGCGCCAGCCAAGAGCCAGCGCCTAATGAAAAACTGTTTTTT
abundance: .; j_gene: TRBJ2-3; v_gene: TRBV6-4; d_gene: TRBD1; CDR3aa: CASSFTGVSTDTQYF; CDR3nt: TGTGCCAGCAGTTTCACAGGGGTCAGCACAGATACGCAGTATTTT
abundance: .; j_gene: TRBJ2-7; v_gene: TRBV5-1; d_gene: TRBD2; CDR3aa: CASSLIASGGVSSYEQYF; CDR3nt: TGCGCCAGCAGCTTGATCGCTAGCGGGGGGGTGAGCTCCTACGAGCAGTACTTC
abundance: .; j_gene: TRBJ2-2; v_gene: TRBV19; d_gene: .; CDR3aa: CASSPSGGTAANTGELFF; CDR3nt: TGTGCCAGTAGCCCCTCAGGGGGGACAGCCGCGAACACCGGGGAGCTGTTTTTT
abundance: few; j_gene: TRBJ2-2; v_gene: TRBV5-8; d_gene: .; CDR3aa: CASSLHHGPGELFF; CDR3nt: TGTGCCAGCAGCTTGCACCACGGTCCCGGGGAGCTGTTTTTT
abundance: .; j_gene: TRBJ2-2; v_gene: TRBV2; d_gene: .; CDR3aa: CASSEEGRGGGSGELFF; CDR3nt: TGTGCCAGCAGTGAAGAGGGGCGGGGTGGTGGATCCGGGGAGCTGTTTTTT
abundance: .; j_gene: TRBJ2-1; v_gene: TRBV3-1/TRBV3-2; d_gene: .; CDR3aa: CASESRPGNEQFF; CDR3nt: TGTGCCAGCGAGTCACGCCCAGGGAATGAGCAGTTCTTC
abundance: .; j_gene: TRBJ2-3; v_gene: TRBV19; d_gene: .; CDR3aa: CASSIRGTDTQYF; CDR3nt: TGTGCCAGTAGTATCAGGGGCACAGATACGCAGTATTTT
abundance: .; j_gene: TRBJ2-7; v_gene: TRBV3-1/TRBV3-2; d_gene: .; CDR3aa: CASSQDRGREQYF; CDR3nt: TGTGCCAGCAGCCAAGACAGGGGACGAGAGCAGTACTTC
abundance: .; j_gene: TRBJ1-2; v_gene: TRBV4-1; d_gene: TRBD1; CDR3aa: CASSPELQGANGYTF; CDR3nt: TGCGCCAGCAGCCCGGAACTACAGGGGGCCAATGGCTACACCTTC
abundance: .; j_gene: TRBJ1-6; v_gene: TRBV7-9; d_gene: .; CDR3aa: CASDRDKDSPLHF; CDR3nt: TGTGCCAGCGACCGGGACAAGGATTCACCCCTCCACTTT
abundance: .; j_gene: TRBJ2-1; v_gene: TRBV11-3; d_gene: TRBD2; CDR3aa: CASSFSGGANEQFF; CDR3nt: TGTGCCAGCAGCTTCAGCGGGGGGGCCAATGAGCAGTTCTTC
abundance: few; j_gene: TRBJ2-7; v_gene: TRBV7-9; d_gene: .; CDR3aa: CASSLEQGQKNEQYF; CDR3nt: TGTGCCAGCAGCTTAGAGCAGGGGCAAAAGAACGAGCAGTACTTC
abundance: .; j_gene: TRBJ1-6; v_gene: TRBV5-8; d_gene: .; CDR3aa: CASIRTEISPLHF; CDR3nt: TGTGCCAGCATCAGGACAGAAATTTCACCCCTCCACTTT
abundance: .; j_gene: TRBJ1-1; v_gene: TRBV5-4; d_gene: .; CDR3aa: CASSLAGGNTEAFF; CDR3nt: TGTGCCAGCAGCTTGGCCGGTGGGAACACTGAAGCTTTCTTT
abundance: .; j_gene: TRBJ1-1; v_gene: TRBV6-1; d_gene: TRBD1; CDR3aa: CASSDEGAPRIEAFF; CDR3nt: TGTGCCAGCAGTGATGAGGGGGCTCCCCGTATTGAAGCTTTCTTT
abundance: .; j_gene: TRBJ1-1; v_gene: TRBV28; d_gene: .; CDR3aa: CASRSGSAMNTEAFF; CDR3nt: TGTGCCAGCAGGTCCGGCAGCGCTATGAACACTGAAGCTTTCTTT
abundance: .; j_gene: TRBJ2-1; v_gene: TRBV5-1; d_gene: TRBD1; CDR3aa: CASSLRQGASIEQFF; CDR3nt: TGCGCCAGCAGCTTGCGGCAGGGGGCTTCGATTGAGCAGTTCTTC
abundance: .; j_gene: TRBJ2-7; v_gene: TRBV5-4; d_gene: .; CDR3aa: CASSLNAFSYEQYF; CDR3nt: TGTGCCAGCAGCTTGAATGCGTTCTCCTACGAGCAGTACTTC
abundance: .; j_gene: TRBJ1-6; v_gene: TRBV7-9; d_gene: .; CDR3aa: CASSLERLAGPSSPLHF; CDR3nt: TGTGCCAGCAGCTTAGAGAGGCTGGCAGGGCCGAGTTCACCCCTCCACTTT
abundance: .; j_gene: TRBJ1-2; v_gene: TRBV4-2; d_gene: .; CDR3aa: CASSQVLNRRDYTF; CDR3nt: TGTGCCAGCAGCCAAGTGTTGAACAGACGGGACTACACCTTC
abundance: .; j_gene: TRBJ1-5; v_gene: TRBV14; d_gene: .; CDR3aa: CASSQVVGGPQHF; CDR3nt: TGTGCCAGCAGCCAAGTTGTGGGGGGGCCCCAGCATTTT
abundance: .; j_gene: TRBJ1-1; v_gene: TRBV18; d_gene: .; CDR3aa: CASSPTREWNTEAFF; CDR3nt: TGTGCCAGCTCACCTACCAGGGAATGGAACACTGAAGCTTTCTTT
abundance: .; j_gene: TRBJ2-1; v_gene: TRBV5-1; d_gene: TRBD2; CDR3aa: CASSRSLPGGARNEQFF; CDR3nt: TGCGCCAGCAGCCGCAGTCTACCGGGGGGGGCTAGGAATGAGCAGTTCTTC
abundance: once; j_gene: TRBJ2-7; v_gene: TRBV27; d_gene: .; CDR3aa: CASSFSRDYEQYF; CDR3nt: TGTGCCAGCAGTTTCTCCCGGGATTACGAGCAGTACTTC
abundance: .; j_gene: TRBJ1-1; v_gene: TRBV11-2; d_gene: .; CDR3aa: CASSLGDRGTEAFF; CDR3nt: TGTGCCAGCAGCTTAGGGGATCGGGGCACTGAAGCTTTCTTT